This T cell receptor beta chain appears in the sequencing data of a study of blood T cells in healthy people across ages. Study at large: When template switching was applied, about one barcoded beta molecule was captured per two T cells.

Points from the study as a whole: Donors of long life had a larger count of naive CD4+ cells and greater diversity than aged donors.

The CDR3 is 14 amino acids. Per germline, CDR1 SGDLS and CDR2 YYNGEE. Trimming stripped 2 bases from V and 2 bases from J, with 10 bases between. Isolation per sample recovered at least 7 million PBMCs. In this sample, this clonotype turned up a few times. Its antigen is not identified. Combining a sample-barcoded 5' primer with a J-beta primer mix, a second PCR ran for roughly 7 to 12 cycles. A tag from a template-switch adaptor with 12 random nucleotides marked each cDNA molecule. TCRdb processed the 5' RACE reads anew with MiXCR; each CDR3 protein has one entry. This sample carries some 1.8 million distinct CDR3 sequences, approximately 40% of them seen once, and the ten largest clones take 20% to 25%.

This sequence originates from a human donor in good health. V usage is TRBV9 and J usage is TRBJ2-5; D is perhaps TRBD1 (5 bases). Sequenced material: blood. CDR3 bases: TGTGCCAGCAGCGTCACAGGTACTCAAGAGACCCAGTACTTC. This gives the protein CASSVTGTQETQYF. The full variable domain, its missing parts supplied by reference TRBV9 and TRBJ2-5, is DSGVTQTPKHLITATGQRVTLRCSPRSGDLSVYWYQQSLDQGLQFLIQYYNGEERAKGNILERFSAQQFPDLHSELNLSSLELGDSALYFCASSVTGTQETQYFGPGTRLLVL.